This T cell receptor beta chain was recorded in a study of cytomegalovirus exposure and HLA in healthy donors. Regarding the study as a whole: TCR beta chains numbering some 160 were designated cytomegalovirus-associated. TCR beta sequences numbering 16,951 were associated with HLA alleles at 0.05 false discovery rate in a later analysis.

A multiplex PCR was run with 60 Vbeta primers and 13 Jbeta primers. Profiling relied on immunoSEQ multiplex PCR, and the TCRdb table lists in-frame clones only, not all of them. In the table there are 100,000 or so clones, about 83% of which are singletons. A word on this clone: The antigen remains unidentified.

This CDR3 is built from 17 residues. V dropped 4 bases and J dropped 3; count of bases not matched to a gene: 10. From germline, CDR1 is MGHRA and CDR2 YSYEKL. The gene calls are TRBV4-1 and TRBJ2-2; 8 bases match TRBD2. The TCR originated in a young man in good health and CMV-seronegative. Input material: PBMCs. The DNA for the CDR3 is TGCGCCAGCAGCCTCCCGGGGGAGCGGGAGTACACCGGGGAGCTGTTTTTT. It specifies CASSLPGEREYTGELFF.